A single T cell receptor (beta chain) is shown here with its context. Its binding antigen is unknown. Base qualities are not recorded, but no much larger clone differs from it by a single base. Genomic DNA was isolated from the sorted cells so that the TCRbeta CDR3 region could be sequenced. TCRbeta CDR3 regions were sequenced using the immunoSEQ Assay. In its TCRdb copy, this immuneACCESS table keeps in-frame sequences only and misses some clones. Where compared with another copy, unresolved V genes explain less than half of these, and the others have no known cause. The sample table contains 74,000 or so clones; only one count was recorded for roughly 84% of them. Jointly, the top ten make up 2% to 2.5% of the sample. Patients with autoimmune disease history or receiving systemic immunosuppression were excluded from the trial. Peripheral blood for TCR sequencing was drawn from every dose cohort at baseline, at cycle 4 day 1 and at cycle 7 day 1. The samples were taken from a phase I, first-in-human, multicenter, open-label dose-escalation trial of ivuxolimab. Adults with locally advanced or metastatic head and neck squamous cell, hepatocellular, melanoma or renal cell carcinoma were enrolled in the trial. Before TCR sequencing, CD4+ T cells and CD8+ T cells were sorted from peripheral blood as separate populations.

The sample comes from a study of OX40 agonist ivuxolimab in advanced cancers. Study-wide context: Ivuxolimab was an agonistic, fully human IgG2 monoclonal antibody directed against OX40 (CD134), a costimulatory receptor. Intravenous ivuxolimab was administered to patients every 2 weeks at six dose levels: 0.01, 0.1, 0.3, 1.5, 3 and 10 mg/kg. Of the 50 to 55 dose-escalation patients, hepatocellular carcinoma was present in 19, melanoma in roughly 15, renal cell carcinoma in 9 and head and neck cancer in 9. In the dose-escalation cohort, 70% to 85% of patients were male, and the mean age was approximately 64 years, with a range of roughly 20 to 80. Patients were allowed to have had prior anti-PD-1, anti-PD-L1 or anti-CTLA-4 therapy, and around 40% of the dose-escalation patients had previously received checkpoint inhibitors. Partial responses occurred in three dose-escalation patients, of whom one had hepatocellular carcinoma and two had cutaneous melanoma. Peripheral TCRbeta sequencing was intended to test whether TCR sequence diversity was altered and clonal T-cell expansion was caused by ivuxolimab. The paper describes the monotherapy dose-escalation part (N of about 50 patients) of the phase I trial of ivuxolimab. Results and caveats for the whole study, not just this receptor: Which antigens the clonally expanded peripheral T cells were specific for was not determined. Low levels of normalized T-cell clonal expansion were also seen in some patients who did not respond. In partial responders in the 0.1-3.0 mg/kg groups, normalized peripheral clonal expansion was found to be among the lowest, especially among CD8+ T cells. At doses of 0.1 to 3.0 mg/kg, clonal expansion of both CD4+ and CD8+ T cells in blood was seen between baseline and week 6. After ivuxolimab, more expanded clones were found on average in CD8+ T cells than in CD4+ T cells.

The CDR3 covers 15 residues, taking in both the cysteine and the phenylalanine. The DNA shown is the 45-base CDR3, in frame from base 1. The trim is 6 bases for V and 6 bases for J, with a gap of 18 bases between the germline ends. According to the germline V gene, CDR1 reads SNHLY and CDR2 reads FYNNEI. The chain uses TRBV2 and TRBJ2-1; matching of 6 bases hints at TRBD2 as the D gene. The sequence was obtained from an adult with an advanced solid tumor such as melanoma, head and neck, liver or kidney cancer. This specimen was CD4+ or CD8+ T cells sorted from blood, taken in a trial of the OX40 agonist ivuxolimab. In nucleotide form, the sequence is TGTGCCAGCAGGGGAGTGGGAGGAGTTAGCAATGAGCAGTTCTTC. Protein translation: CASRGVGGVSNEQFF.